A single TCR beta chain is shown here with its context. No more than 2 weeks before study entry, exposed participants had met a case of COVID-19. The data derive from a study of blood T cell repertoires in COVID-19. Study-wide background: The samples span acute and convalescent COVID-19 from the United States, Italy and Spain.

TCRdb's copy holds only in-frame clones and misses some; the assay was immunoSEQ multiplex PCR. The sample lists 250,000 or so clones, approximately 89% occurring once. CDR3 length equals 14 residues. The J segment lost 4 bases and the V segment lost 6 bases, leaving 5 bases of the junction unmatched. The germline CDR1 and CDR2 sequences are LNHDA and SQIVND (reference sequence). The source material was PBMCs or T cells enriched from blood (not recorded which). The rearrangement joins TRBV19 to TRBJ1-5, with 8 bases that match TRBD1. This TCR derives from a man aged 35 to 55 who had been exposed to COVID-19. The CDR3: CASSRTGFNQPQHF. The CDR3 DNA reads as TGTGCCAGTAGCAGGACAGGGTTTAATCAGCCCCAGCATTTT.